These 17 T cell receptor beta chains share one sample of origin, sequenced in a study of Ad26.COV2.S vaccination and SARS-CoV-2 variants. TCRdb's copy holds only in-frame clones and misses some; the assay was immunoSEQ multiplex PCR. The sample gives under 150,000 clones, 86% of which show up once; 4% to 6% is in the top ten. The starting material was peripheral blood, obtained after recovery from COVID-19. These receptors came from a human donor who had recovered from COVID-19.

A few counts support this clone. The chain uses TRBV6-1 and TRBJ2-5; D is unresolved. This CDR3 comprises 13 residues. Trimming removed 3 bases from V and 3 bases from J, with 8 bases in between. CDR1 is MNHNS and CDR2 is SASEGT in the germline V gene. The CDR3 sequence: CASSEAEKETQYF. For the CDR3, the DNA is TGTGCCAGCAGTGAGGCAGAAAAAGAGACCCAGTACTTC.

The genes are TRBV30 and TRBJ1-2, with 7 positions matching TRBD1. The germline V gene has CDR1 GTSNPN and CDR2 SVGIG (reference sequence). The CDR3 has 14 amino acids. V lost 5 bases, J lost 3 bases, and 9 bases stayed unmatched. This CDR3 reads CAWDETGLDYGYTF. Written as DNA, the CDR3 is TGTGCCTGGGACGAGACAGGGTTGGACTATGGCTACACCTTC.

V gene TRBV28 combines with J gene TRBJ1-2; D not resolved. Germline CDR1 reads MDHEN; CDR2 reads SYDVKM. The CDR3 runs to 11 residues. V gave up 10 bases and J gave up 1 base, with 7 bases separating them. The CDR3 DNA is TGTGCCACCGACCATAACTATGGCTACACCTTC. Its translation: CATDHNYGYTF.

The rearrangement links TRBV6-5 to TRBJ2-1; 9 nucleotides agree with TRBD2. There are 15 residues in the CDR3. Looked up from germline, CDR1 is MNHEY and CDR2 is SVGAGI. V lost 10 bases to trimming and J lost 8 bases; unmatched junction nucleotides: 15. DNA of the CDR3: TGTGCCACCCACCGCTGGACTAGCGAGGGGGATGAGCAGTTCTTC. The encoded protein is CATHRWTSEGDEQFF.

This clone was seen just once. CDR3 amino acids: CSVVISTGGTEAFF. The CDR3 bases are TGCAGCGTTGTCATCAGCACAGGGGGCACTGAAGCTTTCTTT. The chain joins TRBV29-1 to TRBJ1-1; 8 positions agree with TRBD1. Trimming took 4 bases from V and 4 from J; bases not matched to a gene: 8. CDR3 size: 14 residues. Germline values: CDR1 SQVTM, CDR2 ANQGSEA. The entire variable domain, with the rest obtained from reference TRBV29-1 and TRBJ1-1, is as follows: SAVISQKPSRDICQRGTSLTIQCQVDSQVTMMFWYRQQPGQSLTLIATANQGSEATYESGFVIDKFPISRPNLTFSTLTVSNMSPEDSSIYLCSVVISTGGTEAFFGQGTRLTVV.

This chain connects TRBV28 to TRBJ1-1; maybe TRBD1 (6 bases). Trimming removed 6 bases from V and 11 bases from J, with 16 bases in between. The germline V gene encodes CDR1 MDHEN and CDR2 SYDVKM. There are 12 residues in the CDR3. The CDR3 sequence is CASRRTGYSAFF. The CDR3, as DNA: TGTGCCAGCAGGCGTACAGGGTATAGCGCTTTCTTT.

This clone was seen just once. The genes are TRBV3-1 (or the pseudogene TRBV3-2) and TRBJ1-1; a possible D gene is TRBD1 (5 bases). Germline values: CDR1 LGHDT, CDR2 YNNKEL (reference sequence). Between the trimmed V and J ends, which lost 3 bases and 1 base, there was a span of 9 bases. This CDR3 is built from 14 residues. Here the CDR3 reads CASSHGTGNTEAFF. CDR3 sequence (DNA): TGTGCCAGCAGCCACGGGACGGGGAACACTGAAGCTTTCTTT.

The chain links TRBV7-2 to TRBJ2-5; D may match TRBD1 or TRBD2 (5 bases each). V shed 4 bases and J shed 2 bases, with 8 bases lying between them. CDR1 and CDR2 from the germline V gene are SGHTA and FQGNSA. This CDR3 region has 13 residues. The CDR3 DNA reads as TGTGCCAGCAGCTCGGGACCACAAGAGACCCAGTACTTC. Protein: CASSSGPQETQYF. Complete variable domain (other parts from reference TRBV7-2 and TRBJ2-5): GAGVSQSPSNKVTEKGKDVELRCDPISGHTALYWYRQSLGQGLEFLIYFQGNSAPDKSGLPSDRFSAERTGGSVSTLTIQRTQQEDSAVYLCASSSGPQETQYFGPGTRLLVL.

The J gene is TRBJ2-3, the V gene TRBV24-1, with TRBD2 as a possible D gene (5 bases). Germline CDR1 reads KGHDR; CDR2 reads SFDVKD. The CDR3 spans 13 residues. Trimming removed 3 bases from V and 5 bases from J, with 8 bases in between. This CDR3 reads CATSDASLDTQYF. In DNA, the CDR3 is TGTGCCACCAGTGATGCTAGCTTAGATACGCAGTATTTT.

The V call is TRBV12-3 or TRBV12-4, the J call TRBJ1-1; possibly TRBD1 for D (5 bases). The CDR3 totals 11 residues. Trimming pared 3 bases from V and 7 bases from J, leaving 6 bases between. CDR3 coding DNA: TGTGCCAGCAGTTTGACAGATGAAGCTTTCTTT. Its protein is CASSLTDEAFF.

The chain recombines TRBV6-1 with TRBJ2-3, with 8 bases aligning to TRBD2. This CDR3 spans 15 amino acids. Germline V gene sequence: CDR1 MNHNS, CDR2 SASEGT. The V segment lost 2 bases and the J segment 6 bases; nucleotides outside the gene matches: 7. In DNA form, the CDR3 reads TGTGCCAGCAGTGAAAATAGCGGGGTAGTCGATACGCAGTATTTT. It is translated as CASSENSGVVDTQYF.

This rearrangement joins TRBV18 to TRBJ1-1, with 10 bases matching TRBD1. The V segment lost 4 bases and the J segment 4 bases; nucleotides outside the gene matches: 6. Per the germline V gene, CDR1 is KGHSH and CDR2 is LQKENI. The length of the CDR3 is 15 residues. CDR3 coding DNA: TGTGCCAGCTCACAGGCCGGGACAGGGGCCACTGAAGCTTTCTTT. Its translation: CASSQAGTGATEAFF.

This rearrangement joins TRBV18 to TRBJ2-1, with 9 bases identical to TRBD1. Germline assignment: CDR1 KGHSH and CDR2 LQKENI. The V gene end was trimmed by 3 bases and the J gene end by 6 bases; junction bases not matched to a gene: 6. This CDR3 is 15 amino acids long. Here the CDR3 reads CASSPGTGFSNEQFF. The CDR3 DNA sequence: TGTGCCAGCTCACCTGGGACAGGGTTCTCCAATGAGCAGTTCTTC.

V is TRBV6-5 and J is TRBJ2-3; no clear D. CDR3 length equals 16 residues. Looked up from germline, CDR1 is MNHEY and CDR2 is SVGAGI. The germline V and J ends were trimmed by 0 bases and 3 bases, with 13 bases remaining between them. The CDR3 DNA follows: TGTGCCAGCAGTTACTCGAGGTTGTCGTCAACAGATACGCAGTATTTT. It translates to CASSYSRLSSTDTQYF.

The DNA of the CDR3 is TGTGCCAGCAGCTTATCCTGGGGAACTGAAGCTTTCTTT. This gives the protein CASSLSWGTEAFF. The chain couples TRBV5-6 to TRBJ1-1; no firm D call. The V end lost 2 bases, the J end lost 5 bases, and 10 bases lay between the germline ends. There are 13 residues in the CDR3. CDR1 and CDR2 (germline): SGHDT, YYEEEE.

This rearrangement joins TRBV27 to TRBJ2-1, with 10 positions matching TRBD1. This CDR3 comprises 13 residues. In germline, CDR1 is MNHEY, CDR2 SMNVEV (reference sequence). J gave up 14 bases and V 5 bases, and 9 bases lay outside the gene matches. The CDR3 coding sequence is TGTGCCAGCAGTCAAGGACAGGGGGAGATTGAGTTCTTC. It yields the protein CASSQGQGEIEFF.

CDR3 in DNA: TGTGCCAGCACCCGTCGGGCTGAAAGCTATGGCTACACCTTC. It specifies CASTRRAESYGYTF. J is TRBJ1-2 and V is TRBV2, with no clear D. The CDR3 extends over 14 amino acids. Germline CDR1 SNHLY, CDR2 FYNNEI. Trimming pared 7 bases from V and 4 bases from J, leaving 16 bases between.